This T cell receptor beta chain was captured by sequencing in a study of regulatory T cells in long-lasting Graves disease. Only a few counts were recorded for this clonotype. Stated time point: newly diagnosed GD, antithyroid drugs for less than 3 months. PBMC-extracted RNA yielded the TCR library. This CDR3 is built from 15 residues. V lost 0 bases and J lost 9, with 16 bases in between. Germline CDR1 and CDR2: SGHRS and YFSETQ. The TCR beta library used iRepertoire HTBI primers with Arm-PCR amplification of CDR3. One entry per CDR3 protein, called by TCRdb with MiXCR from the multiplex PCR reads. This repertoire shows 560,000 or so distinct CDR3 sequences, 15% to 20% found once; its top ten account for 9.5% to 15%. This same sample was also part of a study on T cells in Graves' hyperthyroidism and ophthalmopathy.

The origin of this receptor is a young man with Graves disease. The gene calls are TRBV5-1 and TRBJ2-1; possible D gene TRBD2, 6 bases. The input for sequencing was peripheral blood mononuclear cells (PBMCs), taken at new diagnosis, from a patient treated with antithyroid drugs. As DNA, the CDR3 is TGCGCCAGCAGCTTGGAACGGCTAGCGTTGAGTGAGCAGTTCTTC. This encodes CASSLERLALSEQFF.